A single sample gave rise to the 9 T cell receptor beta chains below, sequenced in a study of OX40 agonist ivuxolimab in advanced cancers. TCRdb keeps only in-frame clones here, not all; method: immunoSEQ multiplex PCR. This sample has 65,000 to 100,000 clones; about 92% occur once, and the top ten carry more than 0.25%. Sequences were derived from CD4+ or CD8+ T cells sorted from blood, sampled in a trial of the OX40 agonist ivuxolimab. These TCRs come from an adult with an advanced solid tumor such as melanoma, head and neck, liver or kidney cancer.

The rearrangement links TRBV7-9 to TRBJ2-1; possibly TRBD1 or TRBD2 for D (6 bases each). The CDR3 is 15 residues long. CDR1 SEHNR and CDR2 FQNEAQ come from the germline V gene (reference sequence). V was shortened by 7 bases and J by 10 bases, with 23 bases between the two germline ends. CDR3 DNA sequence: TGTGCCAGCACCAAAGGAAGGGGGGACGGGGTGGAGCAGTTCTTC. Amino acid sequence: CASTKGRGDGVEQFF.

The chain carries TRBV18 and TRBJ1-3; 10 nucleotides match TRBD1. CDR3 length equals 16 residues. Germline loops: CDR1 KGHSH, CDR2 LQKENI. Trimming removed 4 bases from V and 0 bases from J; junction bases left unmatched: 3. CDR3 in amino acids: CASSHGTGDSGNTIYF. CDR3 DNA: TGTGCCAGCTCACACGGGACAGGGGACTCTGGAAACACCATATATTTT.

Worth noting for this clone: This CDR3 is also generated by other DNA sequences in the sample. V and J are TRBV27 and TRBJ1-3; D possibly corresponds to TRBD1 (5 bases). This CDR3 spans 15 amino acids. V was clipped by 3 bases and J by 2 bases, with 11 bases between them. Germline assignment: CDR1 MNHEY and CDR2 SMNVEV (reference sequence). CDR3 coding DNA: TGTGCCAGCAGTTTTCGGGGGGGAGCTGGAAACACCATATATTTT. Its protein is CASSFRGGAGNTIYF.

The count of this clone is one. The CDR3, as DNA: TGTGCCAGCAGTCTAGCCGGACAGGAGTACGAGCAGTACGTC. Encoded protein: CASSLAGQEYEQYV. The chain is built from TRBV28 and TRBJ2-7; 7 bases align to TRBD1. Germline CDR1 is MDHEN and CDR2 is SYDVKM. CDR3 length equals 14 residues. The V and J ends lost 5 bases and 4 bases, in that order; junction bases with no gene match: 8.

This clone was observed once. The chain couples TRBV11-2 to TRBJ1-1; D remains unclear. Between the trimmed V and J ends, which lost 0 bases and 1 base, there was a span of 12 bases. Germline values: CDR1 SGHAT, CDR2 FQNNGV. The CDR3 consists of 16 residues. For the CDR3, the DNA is TGTGCCAGCAGCTTAGATAACGGCCTCGGGAACACTGAAGCTTTCTTT. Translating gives CASSLDNGLGNTEAFF.

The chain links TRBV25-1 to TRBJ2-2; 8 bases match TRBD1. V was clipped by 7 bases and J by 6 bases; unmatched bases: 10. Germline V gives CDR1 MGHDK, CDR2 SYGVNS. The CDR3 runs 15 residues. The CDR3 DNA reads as TGTGCCAGCAAGGTGGGGACAGGATTTGCCGGGGAGCTGTTTTTT. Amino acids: CASKVGTGFAGELFF.

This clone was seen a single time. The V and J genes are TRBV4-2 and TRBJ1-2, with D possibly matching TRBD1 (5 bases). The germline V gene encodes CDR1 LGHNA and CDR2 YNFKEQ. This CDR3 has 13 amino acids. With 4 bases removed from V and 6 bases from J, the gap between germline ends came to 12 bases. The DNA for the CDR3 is TGTGCCAGCAGCCTGTCGGTGGGGGATGGCTACACCTTC. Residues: CASSLSVGDGYTF.

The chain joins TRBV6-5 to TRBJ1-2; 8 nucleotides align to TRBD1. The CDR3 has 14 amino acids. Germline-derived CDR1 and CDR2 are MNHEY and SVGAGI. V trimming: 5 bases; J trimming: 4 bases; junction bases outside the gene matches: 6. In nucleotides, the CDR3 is TGTGCCAGCAGTGATCCGGGACAGGTCTATGGCTACACCTTC. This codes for CASSDPGQVYGYTF.

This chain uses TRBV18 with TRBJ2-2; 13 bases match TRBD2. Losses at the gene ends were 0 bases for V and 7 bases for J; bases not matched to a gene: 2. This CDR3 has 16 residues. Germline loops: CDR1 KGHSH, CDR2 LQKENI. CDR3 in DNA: TGTGCCAGCTCACCACCGGGACTAGCGGGGCTCGGGGAGCTGTTTTTT. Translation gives CASSPPGLAGLGELFF.